Listed below are T cell receptor beta chains from one sample, sequenced in a study of shared clonotypes between healthy human individuals. Sequencing used immunoSEQ multiplex PCR; TCRdb keeps in-frame clones, though not all of them. Among 1,400,000 or so clones listed, 98% to 99% were seen once. The sequenced sample consisted of naive CD4+ T cells sorted from blood. The receptors were sampled from a man younger than 40 in good health. Both conserved end residues are part of each CDR3. The D gene is left open where the match is weak. Some rows have no size entry. The others give once, few or many, or a class for an expanded clone.

TRBV2	TRBJ2-2	NA	NA	TGTGCCACTCGGACCCCTGGACTAGGGGGGACCGGGGAGCTGTTTTTT	CATRTPGLGGTGELFF
TRBV15	TRBJ2-1	NA	NA	TGTGCCACCAGCAGACCCTACAATGAGCAGTTCTTC	CATSRPYNEQFF
TRBV5-1	TRBJ2-1	NA	TRBD2	TGCGCCAGCAGCTTGGTAGCGGGAGGTACCTACAATGAGCAGTTCTTC	CASSLVAGGTYNEQFF
TRBV2	TRBJ2-4	NA	TRBD2	TGTGCCAGCAGCCCGGGACTAGCGGGAGGCATTCAGTACTTC	CASSPGLAGGIQYF
TRBV6-5	TRBJ2-2	NA	TRBD1	TGTGCCAGCAGTGGACAGGGGGCAATCACCGGGGAGCTGTTTTTT	CASSGQGAITGELFF
TRBV5-4	TRBJ2-1	NA	TRBD2	TGTGCCAGCAGATGGGGACTAGCGGGACCATACAATGAGCAGTTCTTC	CASRWGLAGPYNEQFF
TRBV7-2	TRBJ1-2	once	NA	TGTGCCAGCAGCTTAGATATCACTGTTGGCTACACCTTC	CASSLDITVGYTF
TRBV28	TRBJ1-2	NA	TRBD1	TGTGCCAGCAGTCTACGGGACAGGGAAGGCTATGGCTACACCTTC	CASSLRDREGYGYTF
TRBV7-2	TRBJ1-5	NA	NA	TGTGCCAGCAGCTTAAACAGGGTCGGGCTCAATCAGCCCCAGCATTTT	CASSLNRVGLNQPQHF
TRBV29-1	TRBJ2-7	NA	TRBD1	TGCAGCGTTCGACAGGGCCCTTACGAGCAGTACTTC	CSVRQGPYEQYF
TRBV5-1	TRBJ2-4	NA	NA	TGCGCCAGCAGCTTGGAAGGTACAGGACTAGCCAAAAACATTCAGTACTTC	CASSLEGTGLAKNIQYF
TRBV10-1	TRBJ2-7	NA	TRBD1	TGCGCCAGCAGTGGACCGTCCCCCGGGACAGGGACCGGCTACGAGCAGTACTTC	CASSGPSPGTGTGYEQYF
TRBV6-1	TRBJ2-1	NA	NA	TGTGCCAGCAGCGGTCGAGGGGCCTACAATGAGCAGTTCTTC	CASSGRGAYNEQFF